The 5 T cell receptor beta chains below all came from one sample that was sequenced in a study of blood T cell repertoires in COVID-19. Clones were read by immunoSEQ multiplex PCR, and TCRdb kept only the in-frame ones, dropping some. The sample records about 420,000 clones, 80% to 90% being singletons. Specimen: peripheral blood. These receptors originate from a man in his late teens or twenties with COVID-19, enrolled during active disease.

The chain links TRBV20-1 to TRBJ2-3, with a weak D call TRBD1 (5 bases). Germline values: CDR1 DFQATT, CDR2 SNEGSKA (reference sequence). Trimming left V 4 bases short and J 8 bases short, with 10 bases between. This CDR3 spans 11 amino acids. The CDR3 sequence is CSANMGPTQYF. CDR3 DNA sequence: TGCAGTGCTAATATGGGGCCTACGCAGTATTTT.

This chain joins TRBV2 and TRBJ1-1, with D perhaps TRBD1 (5 bases). Germline-derived CDR1 and CDR2 are SNHLY and FYNNEI. This CDR3 is 15 amino acids long. V was trimmed by 6 bases and J by 0 bases, leaving 14 bases between them. The CDR3 DNA follows: TGTGCCAGCAGACAAACCGGGACTTTGAACACTGAAGCTTTCTTT. It yields the protein CASRQTGTLNTEAFF. The full variable domain, rest sourced from reference TRBV2 and TRBJ1-1, is EPEVTQTPSHQVTQMGQEVILRCVPISNHLYFYWYRQILGQKVEFLVSFYNNEISEKSEIFDDQFSVERPDGSNFTLKIRSTKLEDSAMYFCASRQTGTLNTEAFFGQGTRLTVV.

The genes are TRBV28 and TRBJ1-2; 9 bases map to TRBD1. The trim removed 5 bases at V and 4 bases at J, leaving 8 bases unmatched. In germline, CDR1 is MDHEN, CDR2 SYDVKM. The CDR3 is made up of 15 amino acids. CDR3 in DNA: TGTGCCAGCAGTGCAGTGGACAGGGGAGTCTATGGCTACACCTTC. Amino acid sequence: CASSAVDRGVYGYTF.

The chain recombines TRBV4-1 with TRBJ2-5; D gene ambiguous. V was clipped by 0 bases and J by 1 base, with 6 bases between them. This CDR3 is 14 amino acids long. Germline V gene lookup returns CDR1 MGHRA and CDR2 YSYEKL. CDR3 protein: CASSQDRFQETQYF. The CDR3 region has the DNA TGCGCCAGCAGCCAAGATCGGTTCCAAGAGACCCAGTACTTC.

The genes are TRBV19 and TRBJ2-3; 10 positions agree with TRBD1. CDR3 size: 13 residues. Trimming removed 9 bases from V and 4 bases from J; junction bases left unmatched: 4. Per germline, CDR1 LNHDA and CDR2 SQIVND (reference sequence). CDR3 in DNA: TGTGCCAGCCGGGACAGGGGTGCAGATACGCAGTATTTT. This gives the protein CASRDRGADTQYF.